These T cell receptor beta chains were read from a single sample in a study of CD8 T cells in ankylosing spondylitis. TCRdb redid the calling of the 5' RACE reads with MiXCR, one entry per CDR3 protein. Altogether 200,000 to 250,000 distinct CDR3 sequences are present, 20% to 30% being singletons, with the ten largest covering about 6.9%. The sequenced sample was blood, either unsorted or a sorted T cell fraction (not recorded which). These TCRs come from a male donor with ankylosing spondylitis or in good health (not recorded which). Each CDR3 is given with its conserved first and last residue. The D gene is left open where the match is weak. Only part of the rows carry a size: once, few, many, or a class if the clone is expanded.

many | 13 | TRBJ1-5 | TRBV6-1 | . | TGTGCCAGCAGCCGGCGGACAGATCAGCCCCAGCATTTT | CASSRRTDQPQHF
few | 13 | TRBJ2-4 | TRBV29-1 | . | TGCAGCGTTGTGGGCTCGGCCAAAAACATTCAGTACTTC | CSVVGSAKNIQYF
many | 14 | TRBJ1-4 | TRBV7-9 | . | TGTGCCAGCAGCCGAGAACAACTCGGGGAAAAACTGTTTTTT | CASSREQLGEKLFF
. | 13 | TRBJ2-1 | TRBV12-3/TRBV12-4 | . | TGTGCCAGCAGTCGACCAATGGACAATGAGCAGTTCTTC | CASSRPMDNEQFF
. | 14 | TRBJ1-2 | TRBV9 | . | TGTGCCAGCAGCACAAGCCAAGCTAACTATGGCTACACCTTC | CASSTSQANYGYTF
few | 14 | TRBJ1-1 | TRBV20-1 | . | TGCAGTGCTAGAGAGGGCGGACCTAACACTGAAGCTTTCTTT | CSAREGGPNTEAFF
many | 13 | TRBJ1-2 | TRBV10-3 | TRBD1 | TGTGCCATCGGACAGGCGGCTAACTATGGCTACACCTTC | CAIGQAANYGYTF
many | 14 | TRBJ2-3 | TRBV18 | . | TGTGCCAGCTCACCAAGCGTTCGTACAGATACGCAGTATTTT | CASSPSVRTDTQYF
many | 15 | TRBJ2-7 | TRBV10-3 | TRBD2 | TGTGCCATTCGGAGAGGCGGGAGGGAAACCTACGAGCAGTACTTC | CAIRRGGRETYEQYF
many | 17 | TRBJ2-7 | TRBV12-3/TRBV12-4 | . | TGTGCCAGCAGTCCCCGTGCCGGGACGGTGGCGATCTACGAGCAGTACTTC | CASSPRAGTVAIYEQYF
. | 16 | TRBJ2-2 | TRBV2 | TRBD1 | TGTGCCAGCAGTGAAGCGGGACAGACGAACACCGGGGAGCTGTTTTTT | CASSEAGQTNTGELFF
many | 16 | TRBJ2-1 | TRBV4-3 | TRBD2 | TGCGCCAGCAGCCAGGAGCGGGAGGGATTCTACAATGAGCAGTTCTTC | CASSQEREGFYNEQFF
. | 15 | TRBJ2-3 | TRBV7-3 | . | TGTGCCAGCAGCTCCCCCGGAGCGAGCACAGATACGCAGTATTTT | CASSSPGASTDTQYF
. | 16 | TRBJ2-7 | TRBV6-5 | . | TGTGCCAGCAGTTACTTAAGCAGGGCGGCGTCCTACGAGCAGTACTTC | CASSYLSRAASYEQYF
many | 18 | TRBJ1-4 | TRBV2 | . | TGTGCCAGCAAGGGGTCCCCCAGGGGTAGTGCAACTAATGAAAAACTGTTTTTT | CASKGSPRGSATNEKLFF
many | 14 | TRBJ2-1 | TRBV7-6 | . | TGTGCCAGCAGCCCCGGTCTAGCTGGTTTGGAGCAGTTCTTC | CASSPGLAGLEQFF
few | 12 | TRBJ1-4 | TRBV6-5 | . | TGTGCCAGCAGTAACGTCGGGGAAAAACTGTTTTTT | CASSNVGEKLFF
many | 16 | TRBJ2-4 | TRBV27 | . | TGTGCCAGCACCCCGGAGAGCGGCGGAGCCAAAAACATTCAGTACTTC | CASTPESGGAKNIQYF
. | 15 | TRBJ1-2 | TRBV5-1 | . | TGCGCCAGCAGCTCCGAGAGTGGGGGGGACTATGGCTACACCTTC | CASSSESGGDYGYTF
. | 15 | TRBJ2-1 | TRBV20-1 | TRBD2 | TGCAGTGCTAGGGGGGGACTAGCGGGAAGGAATGAGCAGTTCTTC | CSARGGLAGRNEQFF
many | 12 | TRBJ2-1 | TRBV27 | . | TGTGCCAGCAGTTTCTACTACAATGAGCAGTTCTTC | CASSFYYNEQFF
many | 14 | TRBJ2-2 | TRBV20-1 | . | TGCAGTGCTAGAGATGTGGGGCACACCGGGGAGCTGTTTTTT | CSARDVGHTGELFF
many | 20 | TRBJ1-5 | TRBV24-1 | TRBD1 | TGTGCCACCAGTGATAGCTTTGTGGGGACAGGTCCACATAGCAATCAGCCCCAGCATTTT | CATSDSFVGTGPHSNQPQHF
many | 14 | TRBJ2-1 | TRBV20-1 | TRBD1 | TGCAGTGCTAACCCCCCCGACAGGGTCAATGAGCAGTTCTTC | CSANPPDRVNEQFF
many | 16 | TRBJ2-1 | TRBV3-1 | TRBD2 | TGTGCCAGCAGCCAAGGGGGGGGAGGATCCTACAATGAGCAGTTCTTC | CASSQGGGGSYNEQFF
many | 15 | TRBJ2-1 | TRBV29-1 | . | TGCAGCGTTGAACTTTCTGAGGGCGGAGGAGATGAGCAGTTCTTC | CSVELSEGGGDEQFF
. | 14 | TRBJ2-7 | TRBV7-2 | TRBD1 | TGTGCCAGCAGCCCCCGGACAGGGGCCAACGAGCAGTACTTC | CASSPRTGANEQYF
many | 15 | TRBJ2-6 | TRBV18 | . | TGTGCCAGCTCAACGCCCAAGGGGGGGGCCAACGTCCTGACTTTC | CASSTPKGGANVLTF
many | 13 | TRBJ1-2 | TRBV20-1 | . | TGCAGTGCTGAATTTCAGGGGACCTATGGCTACACCTTC | CSAEFQGTYGYTF
many | 14 | TRBJ2-3 | TRBV20-1 | TRBD2 | TGCAGTGCCCCGGGACTACCAAGCACAGATACGCAGTATTTT | CSAPGLPSTDTQYF
many | 14 | TRBJ1-1 | TRBV3-1 | . | TGTGCCAGCAGCCAAGTGGAAGGGAACACTGAAGCTTTCTTT | CASSQVEGNTEAFF
. | 14 | TRBJ2-2 | TRBV6-4 | . | TGTGCCAGCAGACAACAGGGGAACACCGGGGAGCTGTTTTTT | CASRQQGNTGELFF
few | 15 | TRBJ1-2 | TRBV5-1 | TRBD1 | TGCGCCAGCAGCTTGGGGACAGGTACTATGGATGGCTACACCTTC | CASSLGTGTMDGYTF
. | 13 | TRBJ2-7 | TRBV29-1 | . | TGCAGCGTTGGGACTAGGGGGCGGTCCGAGCAGTACTTC | CSVGTRGRSEQYF
. | 16 | TRBJ2-3 | TRBV20-1 | TRBD2 | TGCAGTGCTAGAGATGTGCCGGGCGGGAGCCCGGATACGCAGTATTTT | CSARDVPGGSPDTQYF
. | 15 | TRBJ1-2 | TRBV20-1 | . | TGCAGTGCTAGCCCTGGGGGGGGAGCTAACTATGGCTACACCTTC | CSASPGGGANYGYTF
many | 15 | TRBJ1-5 | TRBV20-1 | . | TGCAGTGCTATTAAGACAGGCGGGAGCAATCAGCCCCAGCATTTT | CSAIKTGGSNQPQHF
. | 14 | TRBJ2-7 | TRBV5-1 | . | TGCGCCAGCAGCCCTCCCGAAGGCACCTACGAGCAGTACTTC | CASSPPEGTYEQYF
many | 14 | TRBJ2-1 | TRBV10-3 | . | TGTGCCATCAGTGAGTCCCAGACTGGTAGGGAGCAGTTCTTC | CAISESQTGREQFF
few | 12 | TRBJ2-5 | TRBV29-1 | TRBD1 | TGCAGCGTGGACAGGGGGAAAGAGACCCAGTACTTC | CSVDRGKETQYF
many | 17 | TRBJ2-3 | TRBV15 | TRBD2 | TGTGCCACCAGCAGAATCGAAGCGGGAGGGGGCACAGATACGCAGTATTTT | CATSRIEAGGGTDTQYF
many | 15 | TRBJ2-3 | TRBV7-3 | TRBD2 | TGTGCCAGCAGCTCCTCTAGCGGCAGCACAGATACGCAGTATTTT | CASSSSSGSTDTQYF
many | 17 | TRBJ2-1 | TRBV6-1 | . | TGTGCCAGCAGAAACGGGGCGGGCCGGAGCTCCTACAATGAGCAGTTCTTC | CASRNGAGRSSYNEQFF
many | 14 | TRBJ2-7 | TRBV12-3/TRBV12-4 | TRBD1 | TGTGCCAGCAGCTCGGTCCCGGGACAGAGTAGTGGCTACTTC | CASSSVPGQSSGYF
many | 12 | TRBJ2-7 | TRBV25-1 | . | TGTGCCAGCCGCGGAGGCTCGTACGAGCAGTACTTC | CASRGGSYEQYF
many | 14 | TRBJ2-4 | TRBV20-1 | . | TGCAGTGCCGACCTCCCAGGGGCCAAAAACATTCAGTACTTC | CSADLPGAKNIQYF
. | 15 | TRBJ2-7 | TRBV6-1 | TRBD2 | TGTGCCAGCAGTAGTTTGACTAGCGGGAGTTACGAGCAGTACTTC | CASSSLTSGSYEQYF
. | 13 | TRBJ2-7 | TRBV20-1 | . | TGCAGTGCAAGAAGGGGGAAATCCTACGAGCAGTACTTC | CSARRGKSYEQYF
. | 14 | TRBJ1-2 | TRBV12-3/TRBV12-4 | . | TGTGCCAGCAGTTTCGCGGGAAGTAACTATGGCTACACCTTC | CASSFAGSNYGYTF
. | 14 | TRBJ1-5 | TRBV6-5 | TRBD1 | TGTGCCAGCAGTTCAAACAGGGGGAATCAGCCCCAGCATTTT | CASSSNRGNQPQHF
. | 13 | TRBJ1-3 | TRBV29-1 | . | TGCAGCGTTGTAAGGGCGGGTGGAAACACCATATATTTT | CSVVRAGGNTIYF
few | 17 | TRBJ2-7 | TRBV19 | . | TGTGCCAGTAGCATGTTAGACGGGACAATGTTCCCCTACGAGCAGTACTTC | CASSMLDGTMFPYEQYF
. | 14 | TRBJ2-3 | TRBV29-1 | TRBD2 | TGCAGCGTTGGCTTTAGCGGGGGCACAGATACGCAGTATTTT | CSVGFSGGTDTQYF
few | 14 | TRBJ2-7 | TRBV20-1 | TRBD1 | TGCAGTGCAGAGGACAGGGCGAGCTCCTACGAGCAGTACTTC | CSAEDRASSYEQYF
. | 14 | TRBJ2-3 | TRBV12-3/TRBV12-4 | . | TGTGCCAGCAGGGAGGATGGGAGCACAGATACGCAGTATTTT | CASREDGSTDTQYF
. | 16 | TRBJ1-2 | TRBV19 | . | TGTGCCAGTAGTATAGTTGGGAGCGGAGGAAACTATGGCTACACCTTC | CASSIVGSGGNYGYTF
many | 13 | TRBJ1-2 | TRBV7-3 | TRBD1 | TGTGCCAGCAGCGTGACAGGGAAGGTTGGCTACACCTTC | CASSVTGKVGYTF
. | 13 | TRBJ2-3 | TRBV5-5 | . | TGTGCCAGCAGCCAACAGGGCTGGGATACGCAGTATTTT | CASSQQGWDTQYF
few | 13 | TRBJ1-1 | TRBV29-1 | . | TGCAGCGCTGAGGGAAGGGCGAACACTGAAGCTTTCTTT | CSAEGRANTEAFF